Listed below are T cell receptor beta chains from one sample, sequenced in a study of cytomegalovirus exposure and HLA in healthy donors. Assay: immunoSEQ multiplex PCR; the TCRdb copy retains only in-frame clones and omits some. The sample has some 78,000 clones, approximately 80% seen once. Sample: PBMCs. All receptors derive from a woman in her forties or fifties in good health and CMV-seropositive. The CDR3 runs from the conserved cysteine through the conserved F or W. A D gene is named only where the DNA matches it firmly. Expanded clones get a size class; other rows say once, few or many, or leave the size out.

CDR3aa,CDR3nt,v_gene,abundance,j_gene,d_gene
CASSLRGGLSTDTQYF,TGTGCCAGCAGCTTGCGGGGGGGCCTAAGCACAGATACGCAGTATTTT,TRBV5-8,once,TRBJ2-3,TRBD2
CASSPHQQGIGANEQFF,TGCGCCAGCAGCCCCCACCAACAGGGGATTGGGGCCAATGAGCAGTTCTTC,TRBV5-1,.,TRBJ2-1,TRBD1
CASGLGHENEKLFF,TGTGCTAGTGGTTTGGGACACGAAAATGAAAAACTGTTTTTT,TRBV12-5,.,TRBJ1-4,.
CASSFSRGPNTDTQYF,TGTGCCAGCAGTTTTTCTCGCGGTCCTAACACAGATACGCAGTATTTT,TRBV27,few,TRBJ2-3,.
CASSHGQVRDTEAFF,TGTGCCAGCAGCCATGGACAGGTCCGAGACACTGAAGCTTTCTTT,TRBV4-1,once,TRBJ1-1,TRBD1
CASSQDIDRLYGYTF,TGCGCCAGCAGCCAAGATATAGACAGGCTCTATGGCTACACCTTC,TRBV4-3,.,TRBJ1-2,.
CASSDSRGGRHEQFF,TGTGCCAGCAGTGACTCCCGGGGGGGCCGGCATGAGCAGTTCTTC,TRBV6-4,.,TRBJ2-1,TRBD2
CSYSHTDTQYF,TGCAGCTACTCCCACACAGATACGCAGTATTTT,TRBV29-1,few,TRBJ2-3,.
CASSEFTGQGPRKAFF,TGCGCCAGCAGTGAGTTTACGGGACAGGGGCCCCGAAAAGCTTTCTTT,TRBV10-2,.,TRBJ1-1,TRBD1
CASSPLVGTQYF,TGTGCCAGCAGCCCGCTAGTGGGTACGCAGTATTTT,TRBV11-3,.,TRBJ2-3,.
CASSKQDWDQPQHF,TGTGCCAGTAGTAAGCAGGATTGGGATCAGCCCCAGCATTTT,TRBV19,.,TRBJ1-5,.
CASSMSEGGPGYTF,TGTGCCAGTAGTATGTCGGAGGGAGGCCCCGGCTACACCTTC,TRBV19,once,TRBJ1-2,.
CASSQQGRTDTQYF,TGTGCCAGCTCCCAACAGGGACGCACAGATACGCAGTATTTT,TRBV18,.,TRBJ2-3,.
CASSSTAGLYGYTF,TGTGCCAGCAGTTCCACGGCAGGGCTCTATGGCTACACCTTC,TRBV7-9,.,TRBJ1-2,.
CASSSRTGGFFIYTF,TGTGCCAGCAGTTCTCGGACAGGGGGCTTTTTTATCTACACCTTC,TRBV6-5,.,TRBJ1-2,TRBD1
CASSGGTGPYGYTF,TGTGCCAGCAGTGGCGGGACAGGGCCCTATGGCTACACCTTC,TRBV2,.,TRBJ1-2,TRBD1
CASSETQGRVGMSNQPQHF,TGTGCCAGCAGTGAAACTCAGGGGCGCGTAGGGATGTCAAATCAGCCCCAGCATTTT,TRBV6-1,.,TRBJ1-5,.
CASFGLAVSYNEQFF,TGTGCCAGCTTTGGACTAGCGGTCTCCTACAATGAGCAGTTCTTC,TRBV18,once,TRBJ2-1,TRBD2
CASSSTGSNEQFF,TGTGCCAGCAGCTCGACAGGGAGTAATGAGCAGTTCTTC,TRBV7-6,.,TRBJ2-1,TRBD1
CASSHTQGNQPQHF,TGTGCCAGCAGCCACACCCAGGGGAATCAGCCCCAGCATTTT,TRBV11-3,.,TRBJ1-5,.
CSVATSGKDTQYF,TGCAGCGTTGCGACTAGCGGGAAGGATACGCAGTATTTT,TRBV29-1,.,TRBJ2-3,TRBD2
CASSPTGFDTEAFF,TGTGCCAGCTCACCAACAGGGTTCGACACTGAAGCTTTCTTT,TRBV18,.,TRBJ1-1,.
CASKGQMNTEAFF,TGCGCCAGCAAGGGACAGATGAACACTGAAGCTTTCTTT,TRBV10-2,.,TRBJ1-1,TRBD1
CASSEGGLKNIQYF,TGTGCCAGCAGCGAAGGGGGCCTTAAAAACATTCAGTACTTC,TRBV11-3,.,TRBJ2-4,TRBD1
CASSNWDRSDGYTF,TGTGCCAGCAGCAACTGGGACAGGTCCGATGGCTACACCTTC,TRBV6-6,.,TRBJ1-2,TRBD1
CASSYSGNYGYTF,TGTGCCAGCAGTTACTCCGGGAACTATGGCTACACCTTC,TRBV6-5,.,TRBJ1-2,.
CASRTTGSNTEAFF,TGCGCCAGCAGGACTACCGGGTCCAACACTGAAGCTTTCTTT,TRBV5-1,once,TRBJ1-1,.